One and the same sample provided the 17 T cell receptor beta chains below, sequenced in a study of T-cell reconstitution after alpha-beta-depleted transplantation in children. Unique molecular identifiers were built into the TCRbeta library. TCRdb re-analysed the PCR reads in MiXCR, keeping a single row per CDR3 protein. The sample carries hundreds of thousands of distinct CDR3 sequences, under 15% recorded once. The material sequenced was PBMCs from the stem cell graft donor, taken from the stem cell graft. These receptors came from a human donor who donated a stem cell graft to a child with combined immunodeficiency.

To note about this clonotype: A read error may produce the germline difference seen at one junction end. CDR3 sequence: CASSQGRGPQNF. The CDR3 coding sequence is TGCGCCAGCAGCCAAGGTCGTGGGCCCCAGAATTTT. The chain carries TRBV4-1 and TRBJ1-5; unclear D gene. The CDR3 is 12 residues long. From germline, CDR1 is MGHRA and CDR2 YSYEKL.

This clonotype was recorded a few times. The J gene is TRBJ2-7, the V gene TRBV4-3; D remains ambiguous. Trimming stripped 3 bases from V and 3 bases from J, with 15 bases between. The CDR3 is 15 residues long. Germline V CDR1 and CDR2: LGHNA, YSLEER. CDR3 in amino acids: CASSHGTGSLYEQYF. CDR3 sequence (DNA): TGCGCCAGCAGCCACGGTACCGGGTCTCTCTACGAGCAGTACTTC.

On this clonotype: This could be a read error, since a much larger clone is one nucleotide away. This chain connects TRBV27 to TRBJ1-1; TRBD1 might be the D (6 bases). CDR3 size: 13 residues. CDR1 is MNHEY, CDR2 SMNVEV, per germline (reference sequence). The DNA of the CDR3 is TGTGCCCGCAGTTTATGGACAGCCACTGAAGCTTTCTTT. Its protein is CARSLWTATEAFF.

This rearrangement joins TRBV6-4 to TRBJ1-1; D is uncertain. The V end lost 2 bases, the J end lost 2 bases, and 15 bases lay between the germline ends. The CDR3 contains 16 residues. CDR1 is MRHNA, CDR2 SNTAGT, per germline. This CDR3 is CASSDEGRQGNTEAFF. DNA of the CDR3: TGTGCCAGCAGTGACGAAGGAAGACAAGGAAACACTGAAGCTTTCTTT.

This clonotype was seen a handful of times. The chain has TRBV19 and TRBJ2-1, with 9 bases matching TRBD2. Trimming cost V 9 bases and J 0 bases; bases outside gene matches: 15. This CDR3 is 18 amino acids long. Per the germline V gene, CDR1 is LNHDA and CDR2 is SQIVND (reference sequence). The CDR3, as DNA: TGTGCCAGCTATACCGGAGCGGGGGGACTCAACTCCTACAATGAGCAGTTCTTC. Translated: CASYTGAGGLNSYNEQFF. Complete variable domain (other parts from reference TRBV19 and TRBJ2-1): DGGITQSPKYLFRKEGQNVTLSCEQNLNHDAMYWYRQDPGQGLRLIYYSQIVNDFQKGDIAEGYSVSREKKESFPLTVTSAQKNPTAFYLCASYTGAGGLNSYNEQFFGPGTRLTVL.

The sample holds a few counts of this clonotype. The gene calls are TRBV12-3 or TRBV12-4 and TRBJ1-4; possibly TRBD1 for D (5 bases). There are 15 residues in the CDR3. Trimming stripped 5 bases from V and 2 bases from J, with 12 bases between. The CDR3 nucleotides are TGTGCCAGCAGTCCCGCTTGGGGCACTAATGAAAAACTGTTTTTT. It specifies CASSPAWGTNEKLFF.

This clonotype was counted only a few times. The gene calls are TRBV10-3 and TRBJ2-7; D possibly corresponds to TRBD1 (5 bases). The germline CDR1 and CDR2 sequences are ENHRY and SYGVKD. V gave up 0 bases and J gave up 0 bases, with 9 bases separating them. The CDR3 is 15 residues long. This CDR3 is CAISESGQDSYEQYF. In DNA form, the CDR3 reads TGTGCCATCAGTGAGTCCGGACAAGACTCCTACGAGCAGTACTTC.

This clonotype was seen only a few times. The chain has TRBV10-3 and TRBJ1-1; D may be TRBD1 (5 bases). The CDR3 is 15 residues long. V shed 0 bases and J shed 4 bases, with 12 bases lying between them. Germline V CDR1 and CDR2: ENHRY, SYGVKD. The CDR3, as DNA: TGTGCCATCAGTGAGTCGACGTGGGGCGGCACTGAAGCTTTCTTT. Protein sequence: CAISESTWGGTEAFF.

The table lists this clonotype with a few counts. DNA of the CDR3: TGTGCCAGCAGTTTTACCGTGGTGGGTTTAGATACGCAGTATTTT. Its protein product is CASSFTVVGLDTQYF. This chain uses TRBV12-3 or TRBV12-4 with TRBJ2-3; D remains unclear. This CDR3 region has 15 residues. V was shortened by 3 bases and J by 5 bases, with 15 bases between the two germline ends.

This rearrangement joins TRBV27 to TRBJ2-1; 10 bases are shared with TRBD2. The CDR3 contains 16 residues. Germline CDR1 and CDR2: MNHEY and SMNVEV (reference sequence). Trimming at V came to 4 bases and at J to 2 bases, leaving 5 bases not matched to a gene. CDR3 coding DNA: TGTGCCAGCAGTTATAGCGGGGGGACCCCCTACAATGAGCAGTTCTTC. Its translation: CASSYSGGTPYNEQFF.

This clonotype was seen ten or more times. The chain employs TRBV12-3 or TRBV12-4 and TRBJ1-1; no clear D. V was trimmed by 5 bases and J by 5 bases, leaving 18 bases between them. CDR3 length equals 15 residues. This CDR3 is CASSDGRSYGTEAFF. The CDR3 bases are TGTGCCAGCAGTGATGGACGGAGTTACGGAACTGAAGCTTTCTTT.

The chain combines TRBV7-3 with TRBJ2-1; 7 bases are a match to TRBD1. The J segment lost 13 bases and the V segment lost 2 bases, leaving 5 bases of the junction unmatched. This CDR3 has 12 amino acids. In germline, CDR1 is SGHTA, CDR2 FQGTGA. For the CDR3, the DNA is TGTGCCAGCAGCTTAGACAGGGCTCCACAGTTCTTC. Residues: CASSLDRAPQFF.

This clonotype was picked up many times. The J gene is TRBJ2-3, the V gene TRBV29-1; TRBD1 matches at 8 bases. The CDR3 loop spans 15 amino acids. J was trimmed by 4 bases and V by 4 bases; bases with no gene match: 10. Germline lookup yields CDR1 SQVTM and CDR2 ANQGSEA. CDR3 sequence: CSVGTGRVLSDTQYF. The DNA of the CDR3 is TGCAGCGTTGGGACAGGGCGAGTTCTGTCAGATACGCAGTATTTT.

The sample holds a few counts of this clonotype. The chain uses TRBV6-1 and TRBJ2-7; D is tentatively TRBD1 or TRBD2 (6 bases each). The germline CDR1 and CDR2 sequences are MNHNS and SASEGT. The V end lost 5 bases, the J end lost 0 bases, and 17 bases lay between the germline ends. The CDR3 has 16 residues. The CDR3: CASSPAGQGISYEQYF. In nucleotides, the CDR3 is TGTGCCAGCAGTCCCGCGGGACAAGGGATCTCCTACGAGCAGTACTTC.

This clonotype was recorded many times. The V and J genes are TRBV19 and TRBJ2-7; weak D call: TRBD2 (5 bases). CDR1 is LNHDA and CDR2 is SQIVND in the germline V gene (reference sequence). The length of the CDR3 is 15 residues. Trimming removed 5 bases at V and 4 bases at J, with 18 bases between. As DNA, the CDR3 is TGTGCCAGTAGTCCCGGGAACGGGAAGGTATACGAGCAGTACTTC. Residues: CASSPGNGKVYEQYF.

The CDR3 here is CASSYSKGPGVNEKLFF. CDR3 nucleotides: TGTGCCAGCAGTTACTCGAAGGGTCCGGGGGTAAATGAAAAACTGTTTTTT. The chain has TRBV6-5 and TRBJ1-4; possibly TRBD1 for D (5 bases). Germline CDR1 is MNHEY and CDR2 is SVGAGI. V lost 0 bases, J lost 5 bases, and 16 bases lay in between. This CDR3 is built from 17 residues.

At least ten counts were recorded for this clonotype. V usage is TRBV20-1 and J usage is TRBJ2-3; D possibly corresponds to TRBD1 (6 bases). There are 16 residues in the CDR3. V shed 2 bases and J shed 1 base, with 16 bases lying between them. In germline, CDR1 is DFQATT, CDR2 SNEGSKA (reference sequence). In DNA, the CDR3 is TGCAGTGCTAGAAACCCCCGGGGACAAGGCACAGATACGCAGTATTTT. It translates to CSARNPRGQGTDTQYF.